Each of the 18 T cell receptor beta chains below was sequenced from the same sample in a study of shared clonotypes between healthy human individuals. Here immunoSEQ multiplex PCR was the method, and the copy in TCRdb shows in-frame clones only, minus some. Among some 2,100,000 clones listed, approximately 94% were seen once. The naive CD8 population came from CD45RO-negative cells selected for CCR7, without terminally differentiated effector memory CD45RA+ cells. Sequenced: naive CD8+ T cells from PBMCs. The receptors here all came from a young man in good health. Some clones in this sample may be carry-over from other donors' samples.

The chain joins TRBV28 to TRBJ1-2; a weak D match, TRBD1 (5 bases). In germline, CDR1 is MDHEN, CDR2 SYDVKM. Trimming stripped 3 bases from V and 4 bases from J, with 21 bases between. The CDR3 contains 17 residues. The CDR3 region has the DNA TGTGCCAGCAGTTTTGGCAGGGTGAAAATTCTAGGCTATGGCTACACCTTC. Encoded protein: CASSFGRVKILGYGYTF.

The CDR3 spells CSGGTGDTEAFF. The CDR3 nucleotides read TGCAGCGGAGGGACAGGGGACACTGAAGCTTTCTTT. The chain recombines TRBV29-1 with TRBJ1-1; 10 bases fit TRBD1. The CDR3 is 12 residues long. Per germline, CDR1 SQVTM and CDR2 ANQGSEA. Losses at the gene ends were 7 bases for V and 3 bases for J; bases not matched to a gene: 2.

V is TRBV9 and J is TRBJ2-2; D gene uncertain. CDR1 is SGDLS, CDR2 YYNGEE, per germline. V was shortened by 4 bases and J by 6 bases, with 25 bases between the two germline ends. This CDR3 has 18 residues. In nucleotides, the CDR3 is TGTGCCAGCAGCCTCCAGAGGTACACAAGGGCAACCCCCGGGGAGCTGTTTTTT. It codes for CASSLQRYTRATPGELFF.

The genes are TRBV27 and TRBJ2-5; 8 bases align to TRBD1. The germline gives CDR1 MNHEY, CDR2 SMNVEV (reference sequence). V dropped 5 bases and J dropped 2; count of bases not matched to a gene: 13. CDR3 length equals 17 residues. The CDR3 protein is CASSPLFGQGEQETQYF. For the CDR3, the DNA is TGTGCCAGCAGTCCCCTCTTCGGACAGGGTGAACAAGAGACCCAGTACTTC.

The chain combines TRBV10-1 with TRBJ2-1; D might be TRBD1 (5 bases). The CDR3 length is 13 residues. V lost 2 bases and J 5 bases, leaving 7 bases between the germline ends. The germline gives CDR1 WNHNN, CDR2 SYGVQD (reference sequence). CDR3 bases: TGCGCCAGCAGTGAGACCAGGGACAATGAGCAGTTCTTC. Translation: CASSETRDNEQFF.

J is TRBJ2-5 and V is TRBV30; D remains ambiguous. The DNA end is more similar to TRBJ2-7, so the J call may be wrong. The CDR3 has 13 residues. The germline V gene has CDR1 GTSNPN and CDR2 SVGIG (reference sequence). CDR3 in amino acids: CAWSGVSSYEQYF. In DNA, the CDR3 is TGTGCCTGGAGTGGGGTCTCTTCCTACGAGCAGTACTTC.

This clone was recorded once. The chain uses TRBV7-6 and TRBJ2-1, with 8 bases aligning to TRBD1. J was trimmed by 8 bases and V by 7 bases; bases with no gene match: 16. The CDR3 extends over 16 amino acids. CDR1 SGHVS and CDR2 FNYEAQ come from the germline V gene. The CDR3 DNA reads TGTGCCAGCAAACCCGAGCCGGGACAGGATCTTGATGAGCAGTTCTTC. It encodes CASKPEPGQDLDEQFF.

Of note for this clone: This likely came from a read error, as a far larger clone is one base away. The chain joins TRBV13 to TRBJ1-1; D is perhaps TRBD1 (5 bases). CDR3 length: 13 residues. Trimming cost V 5 bases and J 1 base, with 8 bases left between them. CDR1 and CDR2 from the germline V gene are PRHDT and FYEKMQ (reference sequence). The CDR3 DNA reads TGTGCCAGCAGCCAGGGAGGGAACACTGAAGCTTTCTTT. Its protein product is CASSQGGNTEAFF.

V and J are TRBV10-3 and TRBJ2-2; D not resolved. The CDR3 loop spans 12 amino acids. CDR1 ENHRY and CDR2 SYGVKD come from the germline V gene. Trimming pared 4 bases from V and 8 bases from J, leaving 8 bases between. CDR3 DNA: TGTGCCATCAGTGCGGTGGGGGGGGAGCTGTTTTTT. Amino acid sequence: CAISAVGGELFF.

V gene TRBV9 combines with J gene TRBJ2-5, with D tentatively TRBD1 or TRBD2 (7 bases each). The CDR3 runs to 16 residues. V was trimmed by 3 bases and J by 4 bases, leaving 19 bases between them. In germline, CDR1 is SGDLS, CDR2 YYNGEE. In DNA form, the CDR3 reads TGTGCCAGCAGCGCGGGGGAGGGGGCTACGATAGAGACCCAGTACTTC. Its protein product is CASSAGEGATIETQYF.

This clone was detected only once. This chain links TRBV27 with TRBJ2-5; TRBD2 agrees at 7 bases. The CDR3 length is 14 residues. Germline CDR1 reads MNHEY; CDR2 reads SMNVEV (reference sequence). Trimming took 3 bases from V and 14 from J; bases not matched to a gene: 15. The CDR3 DNA reads as TGTGCCAGCAGTTTTCTGGGCGGGGGTCCCCAAGTATACTTC. Translation gives CASSFLGGGPQVYF.

V and J are TRBV30 and TRBJ2-1; 10 bases line up with TRBD2. CDR3 length: 15 amino acids. Germline CDR1 reads GTSNPN; CDR2 reads SVGIG (reference sequence). The V gene end was trimmed by 3 bases and the J gene end by 2 bases; junction bases not matched to a gene: 4. The CDR3 spells CAWSSLAGAYNEQFF. The CDR3 DNA sequence: TGTGCCTGGAGCTCTCTAGCGGGGGCCTACAATGAGCAGTTCTTC. The full variable domain, with the rest looked up from reference TRBV30 and TRBJ2-1, is SQTIHQWPATLVQPVGSPLSLECTVEGTSNPNLYWYRQAAGRGLQLLFYSVGIGQISSEVPQNLSASRPQDRQFILSSKKLLLSDSGFYLCAWSSLAGAYNEQFFGPGTRLTVL.

The V call is TRBV4-1, the J call TRBJ2-7; D is unclear. The CDR3 consists of 16 residues. V was pared by 0 bases and J by 0 bases, with 12 bases between. Germline CDR1 MGHRA, CDR2 YSYEKL. CDR3 coding DNA: TGCGCCAGCAGCCAAGATCGTACAGTGAGCTCCTACGAGCAGTACTTC. Protein sequence: CASSQDRTVSSYEQYF.

This clone has a handful of counts. Other nucleotide sequences in the sample specify the same CDR3. This chain connects TRBV7-9 to TRBJ1-5; D perhaps matches TRBD1 (5 bases). V was trimmed by 3 bases and J by 6 bases, leaving 9 bases between them. Germline lookup yields CDR1 SEHNR and CDR2 FQNEAQ (reference sequence). CDR3 length: 13 amino acids. Here the CDR3 reads CASSLGGTQPQHF. The CDR3 coding sequence is TGTGCCAGCAGCTTGGGAGGGACTCAGCCCCAGCATTTT. Variable domain in full (rest from reference TRBV7-9 and TRBJ1-5): DTGVSQNPRHKITKRGQNVTFRCDPISEHNRLYWYRQTLGQGPEFLTYFQNEAQLEKSRLLSDRFSAERPKGSFSTLEIQRTEQGDSAMYLCASSLGGTQPQHFGDGTRLSIL.

Of note for this clone: The sample contains more than one DNA sequence encoding this CDR3. The J gene is TRBJ1-5, the V gene TRBV19, with D hard to call. The V end was cut by 5 bases, the J end by 4 bases, with 12 bases between. The CDR3 has 14 residues. The germline V gene has CDR1 LNHDA and CDR2 SQIVND (reference sequence). The CDR3 DNA reads TGTGCCAGTAGTGTCCGGGATACTAATCAGCCCCAGCATTTT. Its translation is CASSVRDTNQPQHF.

The CDR3 DNA reads as TGTGCCAGCAGCTTCGGGCTTGCGGGAGCTTATGAGCAGTTCTTC. It is translated as CASSFGLAGAYEQFF. The chain has TRBV27 and TRBJ2-1; 7 bases map to TRBD2. Per germline, CDR1 MNHEY and CDR2 SMNVEV (reference sequence). J gave up 8 bases and V 6 bases, and 13 bases lay outside the gene matches. This CDR3 spans 15 amino acids.

The gene calls are TRBV19 and TRBJ2-7; D possibly corresponds to TRBD1 (6 bases). The CDR3 has 15 residues. Per the germline V gene, CDR1 is LNHDA and CDR2 is SQIVND (reference sequence). The V gene lost 7 bases and the J gene lost 3 bases, with 19 bases spanning the gap. The CDR3 nucleotides read TGTGCCAGTACCCGAGGGTGGGCAGGGGACTACGAGCAGTACTTC. This translates into CASTRGWAGDYEQYF.

The genes are TRBV19 and TRBJ2-1; unclear D gene. V was trimmed by 1 base and J by 7 bases, leaving 8 bases between them. The CDR3 is made up of 13 amino acids. The germline gives CDR1 LNHDA, CDR2 SQIVND (reference sequence). The CDR3 sequence is CASSIGAGNEQFF. DNA for the CDR3: TGTGCCAGTAGTATAGGGGCCGGTAATGAGCAGTTCTTC.